This T cell receptor (beta chain) was found in a study of technical replicates of blood from a handful of donors. V lost 1 base and J 8 bases, leaving 15 bases between the germline ends. CDR1 and CDR2 (germline): GTSNPN, SVGIG (reference sequence). This CDR3 contains 14 residues. Measured with immunoSEQ multiplex PCR; TCRdb has only the in-frame clones, and not every one. The repertoire has 91,000 or so clones, about 96% of them found once; the top ten carry 0.2% to 0.3%. The sequenced sample consisted of T cells isolated from PBMCs. The rearrangement links TRBV30 to TRBJ1-5, with TRBD1 as a possible D gene (6 bases). This receptor was obtained from a human donor in good health. CDR3 sequence reads: CAWSAAGGREPQHF. The CDR3 DNA follows: TGTGCCTGGAGTGCCGCCGGGGGGCGAGAGCCCCAGCATTTT.